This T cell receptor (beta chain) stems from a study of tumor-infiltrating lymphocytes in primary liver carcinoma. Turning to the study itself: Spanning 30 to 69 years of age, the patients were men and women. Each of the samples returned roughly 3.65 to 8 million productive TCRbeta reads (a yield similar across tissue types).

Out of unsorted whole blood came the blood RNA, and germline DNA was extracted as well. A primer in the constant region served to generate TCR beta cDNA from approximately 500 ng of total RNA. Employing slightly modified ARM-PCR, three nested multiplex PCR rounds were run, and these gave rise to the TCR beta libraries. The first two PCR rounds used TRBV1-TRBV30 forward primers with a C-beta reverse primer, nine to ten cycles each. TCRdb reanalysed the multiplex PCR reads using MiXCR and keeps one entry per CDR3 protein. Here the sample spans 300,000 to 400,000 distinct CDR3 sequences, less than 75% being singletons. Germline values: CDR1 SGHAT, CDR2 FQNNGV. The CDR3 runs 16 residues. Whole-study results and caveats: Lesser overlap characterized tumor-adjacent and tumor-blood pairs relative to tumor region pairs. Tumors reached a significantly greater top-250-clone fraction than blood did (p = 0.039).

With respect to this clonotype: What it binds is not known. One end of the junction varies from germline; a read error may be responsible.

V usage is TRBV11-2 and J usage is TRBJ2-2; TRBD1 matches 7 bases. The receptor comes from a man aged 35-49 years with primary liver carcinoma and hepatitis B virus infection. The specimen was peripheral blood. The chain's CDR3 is CASSLAGRGNTGELYF. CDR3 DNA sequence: TGTGCCAGCAGCTTAGCGGGCAGGGGGAACACCGGGGAGTTGTATTTT.